Sequencing of this T cell receptor beta chain was carried out in a study of tumor-infiltrating lymphocytes in localized non-small cell lung cancer. Points on this clone: The antigen is unknown.

Only in-frame clones appear in the TCRdb table, and some are missing; sequencing was by immunoSEQ multiplex PCR. The sample includes approximately 3,000 clones, approximately 70% seen only once; the top ten take 15% to 19%. Study-level findings and limits: Different pieces of the same tissue went to different assays, confounding technical variation with intratumor heterogeneity. Available tissue quantity limited TCR sequencing to a patient subset.

V lost 0 bases, J lost 4 bases, and 12 bases lay in between. This CDR3 region has 15 residues. Germline CDR1 reads LGHNA; CDR2 reads YNFKEQ. The receptor's source is a human donor with non-small cell lung cancer. The chain is built from TRBV4-2 and TRBJ1-1; no reliable D call. Sequenced material: uninvolved lung tissue not adjacent to the tumor. CDR3 loop: CASSQDFGPTTEAFF. As DNA, the CDR3 is TGTGCCAGCAGCCAAGATTTCGGACCGACCACTGAAGCTTTCTTT.